This T cell receptor (beta chain) was sequenced in a study of blood T cell repertoires in COVID-19. Libraries were prepared by immunoSEQ multiplex PCR; TCRdb keeps only in-frame clonotypes and omits some of them. The sample yields roughly 250,000 clones, roughly four fifths seen once. The specimen was peripheral blood. This sequence originates from a woman in her 50s with acute or convalescent COVID-19.

Written as DNA, the CDR3 is TGCGCCAGCAGCCCTGGGACTAGCGGGGTCAAGCGGGAGACCCAGTACTTC. Its translation is CASSPGTSGVKRETQYF. J is TRBJ2-5 and V is TRBV5-1, with TRBD2 matching 13 bases. Trimming at V came to 4 bases and at J to 5 bases, leaving 11 bases not matched to a gene. This CDR3 region has 17 residues. Germline CDR1 and CDR2: SGHRS and YFSETQ.